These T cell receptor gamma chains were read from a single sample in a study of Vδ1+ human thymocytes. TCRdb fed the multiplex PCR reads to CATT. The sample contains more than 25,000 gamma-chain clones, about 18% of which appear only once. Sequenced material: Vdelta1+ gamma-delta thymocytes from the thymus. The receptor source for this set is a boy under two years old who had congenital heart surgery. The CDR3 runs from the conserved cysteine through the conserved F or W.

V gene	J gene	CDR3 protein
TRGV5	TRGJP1	CATWDRPKSGWFKIF
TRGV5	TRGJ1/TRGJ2	CATWDRLHNKKLF
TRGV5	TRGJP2	CATWSSDWIKTF
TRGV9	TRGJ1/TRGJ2	CALWEVYCGGKLF
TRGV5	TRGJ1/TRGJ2	CATWDGCRPYYKKLF
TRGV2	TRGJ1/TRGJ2	CATWDGPFRIQKLF
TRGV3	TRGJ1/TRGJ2	CATWDRQGLYYKKLF
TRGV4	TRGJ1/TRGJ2	CATWDLIPGYKKLF
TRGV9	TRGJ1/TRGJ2	CALWEGAYYKKLF
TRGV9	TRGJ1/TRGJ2	CALWEYEGYKKLF
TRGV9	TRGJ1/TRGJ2	CALWEVHNYKKLF
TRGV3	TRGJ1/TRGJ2	CATWDSPLNYKKLF
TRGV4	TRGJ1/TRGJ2	CATWDGPRRWLF
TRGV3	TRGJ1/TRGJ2	CATWDLGYKKLF
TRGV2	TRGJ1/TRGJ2	CATWDGRILWKLF
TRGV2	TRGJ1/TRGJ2	CATWEGGYYKKLF
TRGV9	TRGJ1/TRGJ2	CALWEVVNYKKLF
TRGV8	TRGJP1	CATWAYTTGWFKIF
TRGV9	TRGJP	CALWEGGKLGKKIKVF
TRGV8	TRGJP	CATWEPQELGKKIKVF
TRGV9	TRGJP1	CALWESDTTGWFKIF
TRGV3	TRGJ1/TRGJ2	CATWGTYYKKLF
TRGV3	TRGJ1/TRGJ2	CATWVENYYKKLF
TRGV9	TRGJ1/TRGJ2	CALWEIEKLF
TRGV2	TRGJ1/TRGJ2	CATWDGLNYYKKLF
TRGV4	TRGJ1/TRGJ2	CATWDAGKLF
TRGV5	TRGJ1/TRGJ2	CATWDSAREKLF
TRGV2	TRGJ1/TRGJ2	CATWDGPQRYKKLF
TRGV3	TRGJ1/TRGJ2	CATWDRRHNYYKKLF
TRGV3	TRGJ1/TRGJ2	CATPNYYKKLF
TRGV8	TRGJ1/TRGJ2	CATWDLFRNYYKKLF
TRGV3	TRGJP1	CATWDRPYTTGWFKIF
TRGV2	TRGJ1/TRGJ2	CATWDVVYKKLF
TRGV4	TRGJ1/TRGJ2	CATWDGKLF
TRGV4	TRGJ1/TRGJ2	CATWDGQGYKKLF
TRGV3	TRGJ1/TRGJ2	CATWDRHKKLF
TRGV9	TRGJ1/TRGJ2	CALWEGQYKKLF